This is a list of T cell receptor beta chains from one sample in a study of breast tumors, draining lymph nodes, adjacent tissues. Each CDR3 protein is one row after TCRdb ran MiXCR on the multiplex PCR reads. The repertoire holds fewer than 85,000 distinct CDR3 sequences, with approximately 20% as singletons. Sequencing was performed on axillary lymph node tissue. All receptors come from a female donor with breast cancer. Some clones in this sample may be carry-over from other donors' samples. Each CDR3 is given with its conserved first and last residue. D genes are given only for firm matches.

>12|TRBV20-1|-
CSALRGFGAQYF
>14|TRBV28|-
CASGPRALTGELFF
>12|TRBV2|-
CASKMGEETQYF
>18|TRBV20-1|TRBD2
CSARDLIASGVSYNEQFF
>15|TRBV19|TRBD2
CASSIGAGLYNEQFF
>18|TRBV12-5|TRBD1
CASGLSGTGFSLGYEQYF
>13|TRBV19|-
CASSPHGEETQYF
>15|TRBV5-1|-
CASSLEWGGQETQYF
>16|TRBV12-5|-
CASGPRYSGDTGELFF
>12|TRBV18|-
CASSPSAGELSF
>17|TRBV4-2|-
CASSQDWGGISSYEQYF
>16|TRBV15|TRBD2
CATSRDPGLATGELFF
>12|TRBV19|-
CASSISGYGYTF